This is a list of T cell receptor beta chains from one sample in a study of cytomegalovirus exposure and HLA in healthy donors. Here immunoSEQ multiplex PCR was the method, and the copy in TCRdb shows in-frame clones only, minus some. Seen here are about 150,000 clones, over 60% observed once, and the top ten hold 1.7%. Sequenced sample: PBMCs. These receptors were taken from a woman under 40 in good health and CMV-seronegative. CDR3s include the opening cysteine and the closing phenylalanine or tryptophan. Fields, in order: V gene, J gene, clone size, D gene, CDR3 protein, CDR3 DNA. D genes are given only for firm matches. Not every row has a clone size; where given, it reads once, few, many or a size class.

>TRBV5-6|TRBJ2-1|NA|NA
CASSLGGRSSYNEQFF
TGTGCCAGCAGCTTGGGTGGGAGAAGCTCCTACAATGAGCAGTTCTTC
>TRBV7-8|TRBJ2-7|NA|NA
CASSTPGQGAYEQYF
TGTGCCAGCAGCACTCCGGGACAAGGAGCCTACGAGCAGTACTTC
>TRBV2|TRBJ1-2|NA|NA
CARRDGYTF
TGTGCCAGGCGAGATGGCTACACCTTC
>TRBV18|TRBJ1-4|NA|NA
CASSPRGGEKLFF
TGTGCCAGCTCACCGAGGGGGGGCGAAAAACTGTTTTTT
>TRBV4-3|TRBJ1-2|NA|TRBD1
CASSQELGQGYTF
TGCGCCAGCAGCCAAGAGCTGGGACAGGGCTACACCTTC
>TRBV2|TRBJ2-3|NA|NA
CASRSGGTDTQYF
TGTGCCAGCAGATCAGGGGGCACAGATACGCAGTATTTT
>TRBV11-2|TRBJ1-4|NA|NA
CASSPRAAGNEKLFF
TGTGCCAGCAGCCCGAGGGCGGCGGGGAATGAAAAACTGTTTTTT
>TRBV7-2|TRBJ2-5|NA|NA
CASSLWQQETQYF
TGTGCCAGCAGCTTATGGCAGCAAGAGACCCAGTACTTC
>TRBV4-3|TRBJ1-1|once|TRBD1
CASSQAWQTGDTEAFF
TGCGCCAGCAGCCAAGCCTGGCAGACAGGGGACACTGAAGCTTTCTTT
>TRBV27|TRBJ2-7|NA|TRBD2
CASSFEAGPLYEQYF
TGTGCCAGCAGTTTCGAAGCGGGGCCCCTCTACGAGCAGTACTTC
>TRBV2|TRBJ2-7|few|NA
CASSGVEQGLEEQYF
TGTGCCAGCAGTGGGGTGGAGCAGGGTCTTGAGGAGCAGTACTTC
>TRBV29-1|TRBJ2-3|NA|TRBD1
CSVMTGTVAGTDTQYF
TGCAGCGTAATGACAGGGACGGTGGCGGGCACAGATACGCAGTATTTT
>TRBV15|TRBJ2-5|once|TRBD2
CATSRDVSGGSQETQYF
TGTGCCACCAGCAGAGATGTTAGCGGGGGATCTCAAGAGACCCAGTACTTC
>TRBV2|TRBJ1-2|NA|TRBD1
CASILDRGSAGYTF
TGTGCCAGCATCCTGGACAGGGGTTCGGCTGGCTACACCTTC
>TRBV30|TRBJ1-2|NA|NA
CAWSDRMANYGYTF
TGTGCCTGGAGTGACAGGATGGCCAACTATGGCTACACCTTC
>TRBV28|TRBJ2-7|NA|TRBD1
CASTGTEWRQGAYEQYF
TGTGCCAGCACTGGCACCGAATGGAGACAGGGGGCTTACGAGCAGTACTTC
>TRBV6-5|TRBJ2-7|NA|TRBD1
CASSHQGVEQYF
TGTGCCAGCAGTCATCAGGGGGTCGAGCAGTACTTC
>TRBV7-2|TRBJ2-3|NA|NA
CASSSWGRLEADTQYF
TGTGCCAGCAGCTCATGGGGGAGGCTAGAGGCAGATACGCAGTATTTT
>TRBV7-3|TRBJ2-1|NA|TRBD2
CASNPLGLVGSEQFF
TGTGCCAGCAACCCCCTGGGACTAGTCGGGAGTGAGCAGTTCTTC
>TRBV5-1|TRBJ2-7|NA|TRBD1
CASSPGTGLDEQYF
TGCGCCAGCAGCCCCGGGACAGGGCTCGACGAGCAGTACTTC
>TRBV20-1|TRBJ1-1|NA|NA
CSARGSVFDFF
TGCAGTGCTAGGGGCTCCGTGTTTGATTTCTTT
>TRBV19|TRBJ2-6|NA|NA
CAIGDSGANVLTF
TGTGCCATCGGAGACTCTGGGGCCAACGTCCTGACTTTC
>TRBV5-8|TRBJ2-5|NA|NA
CASSLAGRGQETQYF
TGTGCCAGCAGCTTGGCTGGCAGGGGCCAAGAGACCCAGTACTTC
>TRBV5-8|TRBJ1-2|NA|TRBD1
CAGKRTGIYGYTF
TGTGCCGGAAAAAGGACAGGGATCTATGGCTACACCTTC
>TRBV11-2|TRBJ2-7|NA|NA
CASSFLTRPAEQYF
TGTGCCAGCAGCTTCTTGACTAGGCCGGCCGAGCAGTACTTC
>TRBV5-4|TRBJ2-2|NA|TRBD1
CASSLEQGNGELFF
TGTGCCAGCAGCTTGGAACAGGGGAACGGGGAGCTGTTTTTT
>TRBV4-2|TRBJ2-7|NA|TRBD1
CASSQDGGRGPTYEQYF
TGTGCCAGCAGCCAAGATGGGGGCAGGGGGCCTACCTACGAGCAGTACTTC
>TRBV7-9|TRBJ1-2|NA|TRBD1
CASSGTADNYGYTF
TGTGCCAGCAGTGGGACAGCGGATAACTATGGCTACACCTTC
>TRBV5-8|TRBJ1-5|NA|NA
CASSSGTSLNQPQHF
TGTGCCAGCAGCTCCGGGACAAGCCTTAATCAGCCCCAGCATTTT
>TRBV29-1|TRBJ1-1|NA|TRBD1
CSVGNRDRGEAFF
TGCAGCGTTGGCAACCGGGACAGGGGGGAAGCTTTCTTT
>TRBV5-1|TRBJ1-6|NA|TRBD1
CASSLATGGSSPLHF
TGCGCCAGCAGCTTAGCGACAGGGGGCTCTTCACCCCTCCACTTT
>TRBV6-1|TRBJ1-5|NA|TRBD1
CASKQGTGGDQPQHF
TGTGCCAGCAAACAAGGGACAGGGGGCGATCAGCCCCAGCATTTT
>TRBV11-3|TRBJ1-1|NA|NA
CASSARGFETEAFF
TGTGCCAGCAGCGCCAGGGGTTTCGAAACTGAAGCTTTCTTT
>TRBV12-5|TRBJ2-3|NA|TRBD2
CASGLVKSGGGTDTQYF
TGTGCTAGTGGTTTGGTAAAGAGCGGGGGAGGCACAGATACGCAGTATTTT
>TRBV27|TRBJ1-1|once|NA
CASSSTQGPGSTEAFF
TGTGCCAGCAGTTCGACACAGGGCCCAGGGAGCACTGAAGCTTTCTTT
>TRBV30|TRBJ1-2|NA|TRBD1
CAWSGVGDRGIYGYTF
TGTGCCTGGAGTGGCGTTGGGGACAGGGGTATCTATGGCTACACCTTC
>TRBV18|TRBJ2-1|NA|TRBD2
CASSPRVGLAGDNEQFF
TGTGCCAGCTCACCACGGGTGGGACTAGCGGGGGACAATGAGCAGTTCTTC
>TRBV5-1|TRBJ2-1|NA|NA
CASSFGQKQFF
TGCGCCAGCAGCTTCGGACAGAAGCAGTTCTTC
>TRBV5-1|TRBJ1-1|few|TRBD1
CASSLDGQGNTEAFF
TGCGCCAGCAGCTTGGATGGACAGGGAAACACTGAAGCTTTCTTT
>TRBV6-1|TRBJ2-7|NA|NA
CASREQDRAPYEQYF
TGTGCCAGCAGGGAACAGGATAGAGCCCCCTACGAGCAGTACTTC
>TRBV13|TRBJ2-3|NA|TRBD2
CASRLSTSGGHGDTQYF
TGTGCCAGCAGACTTTCCACTAGCGGGGGGCATGGAGATACGCAGTATTTT
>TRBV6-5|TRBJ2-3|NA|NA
CAGAVRGYTQYF
TGTGCCGGAGCGGTCCGGGGTTATACGCAGTATTTT
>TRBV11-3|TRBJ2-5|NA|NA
CASSLGGVIGQETQYF
TGTGCCAGCAGCTTAGGGGGGGTTATTGGCCAAGAGACCCAGTACTTC
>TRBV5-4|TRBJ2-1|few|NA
CASSLDRDLHNEQFF
TGTGCCAGCAGCTTGGACAGGGACCTTCACAATGAGCAGTTCTTC
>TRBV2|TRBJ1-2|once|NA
CAILTGQFGGYTF
TGTGCCATTCTGACGGGTCAATTCGGTGGCTACACCTTC
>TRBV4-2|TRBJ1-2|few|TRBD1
CASSPGGTGNYGYTF
TGTGCCAGCAGTCCCGGAGGGACAGGGAACTATGGCTACACCTTC
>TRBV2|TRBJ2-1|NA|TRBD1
CASQGQSYNEQFF
TGTGCCAGCCAGGGACAGAGTTACAATGAGCAGTTCTTC